This TCR beta chain was sequenced during a study of beta chain features in type 1 diabetes. The sequenced template was cDNA made from the entire isolated RNA. Assay used: immunoSEQ multiplex PCR; TCRdb lists only in-frame clones, some missing. Of fewer than 900,000 clones in the sample, 15% to 20% were seen once. The V gene end was trimmed by 4 bases and the J gene end by 3 bases; junction bases not matched to a gene: 10. This CDR3 spans 17 amino acids. Germline CDR1 is MDHEN and CDR2 is SYDVKM. Source material: naive CD4+ T cells from blood. This chain connects TRBV28 to TRBJ2-7; 12 bases are shared with TRBD2. The receptor comes from a woman between 18 and 29 years old in good health. DNA for the CDR3: TGTGCCAGCAGTTCTCCGGGACTAGCGGGCCCGGGCTACGAGCAGTACTTC. This translates into CASSSPGLAGPGYEQYF.